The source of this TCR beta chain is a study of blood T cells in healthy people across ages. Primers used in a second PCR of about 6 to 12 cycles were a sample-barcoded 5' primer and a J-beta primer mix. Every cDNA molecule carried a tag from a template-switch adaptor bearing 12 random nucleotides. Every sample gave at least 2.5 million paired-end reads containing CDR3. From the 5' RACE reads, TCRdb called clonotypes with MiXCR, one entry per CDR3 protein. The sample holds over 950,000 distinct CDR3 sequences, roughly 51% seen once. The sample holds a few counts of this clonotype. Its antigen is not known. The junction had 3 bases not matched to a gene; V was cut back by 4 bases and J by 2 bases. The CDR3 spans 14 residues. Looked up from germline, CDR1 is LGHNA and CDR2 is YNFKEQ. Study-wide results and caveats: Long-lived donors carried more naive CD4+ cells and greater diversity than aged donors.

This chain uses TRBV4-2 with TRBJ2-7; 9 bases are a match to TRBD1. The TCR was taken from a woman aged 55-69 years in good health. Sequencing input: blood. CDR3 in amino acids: CASSPGDRAYEQYF. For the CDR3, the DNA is TGTGCCAGCAGCCCTGGGGACAGGGCCTACGAGCAGTACTTC.